These 7 T cell receptor beta chains were all obtained from the same sample, sequenced in a study of lymphopenia after photon versus proton radiotherapy. TCRdb's copy holds only in-frame clones and misses some; the assay was immunoSEQ multiplex PCR. The sample includes about 45,000 clones, 85% to 90% seen only once; the top ten take about 2.2%. The specimen was peripheral blood, collected from a patient treated with photon-based radiotherapy. These receptors all stem from a middle-aged man with gastric cancer.

The CDR3, as DNA: TGTGCCAGCAGTGGGGCGGGTTCAACCGATCCCGGTGGCTACACCTTC. This encodes CASSGAGSTDPGGYTF. The chain couples TRBV6-1 to TRBJ1-2, with D unresolved. V lost 4 bases to trimming and J lost 7 bases, with 22 bases between them. This CDR3 has 16 residues. Germline V gene lookup returns CDR1 MNHNS and CDR2 SASEGT.

The chain uses TRBV29-1 and TRBJ1-1; 8 positions match TRBD1. The CDR3 consists of 12 residues. Germline lookup yields CDR1 SQVTM and CDR2 ANQGSEA. J lost 7 bases, V lost 5 bases, and 6 bases had no gene match. The CDR3 loop reads CSVLRTGYEAFF. CDR3 sequence (DNA): TGCAGCGTTCTGAGGACAGGGTATGAAGCTTTCTTT.

The gene calls are TRBV9 and TRBJ2-1; D may correspond to TRBD1 or TRBD2 (6 bases each). The CDR3 is 16 amino acids. The ends were cut back, 0 bases at V and 5 bases at J, with 15 bases in the middle. Germline lookup yields CDR1 SGDLS and CDR2 YYNGEE. CDR3 sequence: CASSVDRSGADNEQFF. The CDR3 DNA sequence: TGTGCCAGCAGCGTAGATCGGTCGGGGGCCGACAATGAGCAGTTCTTC.

The J gene is TRBJ2-3, the V gene TRBV5-6; either TRBD1 or TRBD2 may supply D (5 bases each). Germline values: CDR1 SGHDT, CDR2 YYEEEE. The CDR3 is 16 residues long. The V end lost 3 bases, the J end lost 4 bases, and 18 bases lay between the germline ends. CDR3 sequence (DNA): TGTGCCAGCAGCTCCCTTGGAACCGGGGCCGCAGATACGCAGTATTTT. Its protein product is CASSSLGTGAADTQYF.

V is TRBV7-9 and J is TRBJ1-2; D is possibly TRBD1 (5 bases). Trimming removed 0 bases at V and 3 bases at J, with 5 bases between. This CDR3 region has 13 residues. The V gene's germline CDR1 is SEHNR and CDR2 FQNEAQ (reference sequence). The CDR3 sequence: CASSLAGDYGYTF. For the CDR3, the DNA is TGTGCCAGCAGCTTAGCAGGGGACTATGGCTACACCTTC.

This chain connects TRBV19 to TRBJ2-7; D is unclear. Trimming took 3 bases from V and 3 from J, leaving 12 bases between them. The CDR3 extends over 14 amino acids. The germline V gene encodes CDR1 LNHDA and CDR2 SQIVND (reference sequence). The CDR3 sequence is CASSIEKSHYEQYF. In DNA form, the CDR3 reads TGTGCCAGTAGTATCGAGAAATCCCACTACGAGCAGTACTTC.

The chain couples TRBV18 to TRBJ1-4; possible D gene TRBD1, 5 bases. The germline V gene encodes CDR1 KGHSH and CDR2 LQKENI. Trimming pared 10 bases from V and 6 bases from J, leaving 18 bases between. This CDR3 contains 14 residues. The chain's CDR3 is CATSEGTSDEKLFF. In nucleotides, the CDR3 is TGTGCCACCTCGGAGGGGACTTCGGATGAAAAACTGTTTTTT.